Listed here are 21 T cell receptor beta chains from one sample, sequenced in a study of cytotoxic CD8 clonotypes in ibrutinib-treated CLL. Sequenced by immunoSEQ multiplex PCR; TCRdb stores in-frame clones only, minus some. The sample holds around 330,000 clones; over 60% are singletons and the top ten take under 8%. This material consisted of PBMCs, taken after 36 months of ibrutinib treatment. Receptors originate from a human donor with chronic lymphocytic leukemia.

V gene TRBV4-3 combines with J gene TRBJ2-2; D call uncertain. Looked up from germline, CDR1 is LGHNA and CDR2 is YSLEER. Trimming shortened V by 0 bases and J by 3 bases, and 5 bases separated the two germline ends. The CDR3 totals 14 residues. CDR3: CASSQDAYTGELFF. As DNA, the CDR3 is TGCGCCAGCAGCCAAGATGCATACACCGGGGAGCTGTTTTTT.

The J gene is TRBJ2-6, the V gene TRBV28; 7 bases are shared with TRBD1. The length of the CDR3 is 16 residues. V was clipped by 5 bases and J by 0 bases; unmatched bases: 4. Per the germline V gene, CDR1 is MDHEN and CDR2 is SYDVKM. In DNA, the CDR3 is TGTGCCAGCAGTATACACAGGGGCTCTGGGGCCAACGTCCTGACTTTC. This translates into CASSIHRGSGANVLTF.

This sequence joins TRBV2 and TRBJ2-5; the D is unclear. Germline V gives CDR1 SNHLY, CDR2 FYNNEI. The CDR3 totals 14 residues. The germline V and J ends were trimmed by 4 bases and 2 bases, with 11 bases remaining between them. CDR3 DNA: TGTGCCAGCAGTGCCCTGCCAAGACAAGAGACCCAGTACTTC. Residues: CASSALPRQETQYF. Using reference TRBV2 and TRBJ2-5 for the parts outside the CDR3, the full variable domain is EPEVTQTPSHQVTQMGQEVILRCVPISNHLYFYWYRQILGQKVEFLVSFYNNEISEKSEIFDDQFSVERPDGSNFTLKIRSTKLEDSAMYFCASSALPRQETQYFGPGTRLLVL.

This sequence joins TRBV2 and TRBJ2-4; no firm D call. The CDR3 spans 15 residues. The V gene's germline CDR1 is SNHLY and CDR2 FYNNEI. V was shortened by 3 bases and J by 1 base, with 10 bases between the two germline ends. The CDR3 reads CASSDYSKAKNIQYF. The CDR3 nucleotides read TGTGCCAGCAGTGATTATTCAAAGGCCAAAAACATTCAGTACTTC.

This chain connects TRBV4-1 to TRBJ2-5; no clear D gene. The V end lost 4 bases, the J end lost 5 bases, and 11 bases lay between the germline ends. The V gene's germline CDR1 is MGHRA and CDR2 YSYEKL. This CDR3 spans 13 amino acids. The CDR3: CASSLTHGETQYF. In nucleotides, the CDR3 is TGCGCCAGCAGCCTGACACATGGGGAGACCCAGTACTTC.

This clone was observed a handful of times. This chain uses TRBV2 with TRBJ1-2; the D gene is possibly TRBD1 (5 bases). Germline V gene data show CDR1 as SNHLY and CDR2 as FYNNEI. Trimming took off 10 bases at V and 4 bases at J, with 10 bases between the two ends. This CDR3 spans 11 amino acids. The DNA for the CDR3 is TGTGCCACGGGGGACGGCTATGGCTACACCTTC. This codes for CATGDGYGYTF. Variable domain in full (rest from reference TRBV2 and TRBJ1-2): EPEVTQTPSHQVTQMGQEVILRCVPISNHLYFYWYRQILGQKVEFLVSFYNNEISEKSEIFDDQFSVERPDGSNFTLKIRSTKLEDSAMYFCATGDGYGYTFGSGTRLTVV.

The V and J genes are TRBV28 and TRBJ2-5, with a tentative D call TRBD1 (7 bases). Between the trimmed V and J ends, which lost 4 bases and 5 bases, there was a span of 14 bases. The CDR3 has 14 amino acids. Germline CDR1 MDHEN, CDR2 SYDVKM. CDR3 loop: CASSSQGGGETQYF. CDR3 sequence (DNA): TGTGCCAGCAGTTCGCAGGGGGGTGGCGAGACCCAGTACTTC.

CDR3 nucleotides: TGCGCCAGCAGCTTGTACAGGGGCCCGAATGAAAAACTGTTTTTT. Translating it yields CASSLYRGPNEKLFF. V is TRBV5-1 and J is TRBJ1-4; 7 bases match TRBD1. CDR3 length: 15 residues. The trim removed 1 base at V and 5 bases at J, leaving 5 bases unmatched. Germline assignment: CDR1 SGHRS and CDR2 YFSETQ.

The CDR3 sequence: CASGDRTNTEAFF. DNA of the CDR3: TGTGCCAGCGGGGACAGAACGAACACTGAAGCTTTCTTT. This chain connects TRBV6-6 to TRBJ1-1, with 7 bases aligning to TRBD1. The CDR3 length is 13 residues. V dropped 8 bases and J dropped 1; count of bases not matched to a gene: 4. Germline CDR1 MNHNY, CDR2 SVGAGI (reference sequence).

V and J are TRBV7-6 and TRBJ2-5, with unresolved D. Trimming removed 2 bases from V and 0 bases from J, with 10 bases in between. The CDR3 totals 15 residues. Germline CDR1 SGHVS, CDR2 FNYEAQ. The CDR3, as DNA: TGTGCCAGCAGCTTAATGCATTTGTACCAAGAGACCCAGTACTTC. Translation: CASSLMHLYQETQYF.

V is TRBV6-5 and J is TRBJ1-1, with D tentatively TRBD1 (5 bases). Germline V gives CDR1 MNHEY, CDR2 SVGAGI. The CDR3 consists of 15 residues. V was cut by 7 bases and J by 4 bases, with 19 bases left in between. CDR3 region: CASKIGNGRATEAFF. As DNA, the CDR3 is TGTGCCAGCAAAATAGGAAACGGCAGGGCCACTGAAGCTTTCTTT.

V usage is TRBV18 and J usage is TRBJ2-3, with D perhaps matching TRBD1 or TRBD2 (5 bases each). Trimming left V 3 bases short and J 0 bases short, with 16 bases between. The CDR3 totals 17 residues. Germline values: CDR1 KGHSH, CDR2 LQKENI. For the CDR3, the DNA is TGTGCCAGCTCACCCCTTTTTGCCGGGGCCAGCACAGATACGCAGTATTTT. This gives the protein CASSPLFAGASTDTQYF.

This clone was detected only a few times. The chain joins TRBV4-1 to TRBJ2-1, with a possible D match to TRBD1 (6 bases). The germline CDR1 and CDR2 sequences are MGHRA and YSYEKL. V was pared by 0 bases and J by 4 bases, with 19 bases between. The length of the CDR3 is 18 residues. In nucleotides, the CDR3 is TGCGCCAGCAGCCAAGATGCGGTGGGTGGGGGCCCTTACAATGAGCAGTTCTTC. It codes for CASSQDAVGGGPYNEQFF.

This clone turned up a few times. The chain recombines TRBV11-3 with TRBJ2-1; no firm D call. V lost 1 base and J lost 5, with 12 bases in between. Per the germline V gene, CDR1 is SGHNT and CDR2 is YENEEA. CDR3 length equals 15 residues. CDR3 DNA: TGTGCCAGCAGCTTAGGTGGGATTGGGCACAATGAGCAGTTCTTC. This translates into CASSLGGIGHNEQFF.

This clone was seen more than once but under ten times. The chain uses TRBV15 and TRBJ2-6; tentatively, D is TRBD2 (5 bases). The germline gives CDR1 LNHNV, CDR2 YYDKDF (reference sequence). The CDR3 runs 16 residues. V shed 0 bases and J shed 2 bases, with 8 bases lying between them. This CDR3 is CATSRDSGAGANVLTF. The CDR3 nucleotides are TGTGCCACCAGCAGAGATTCCGGGGCTGGGGCCAACGTCCTGACTTTC. The full variable domain, completed using reference TRBV15 and TRBJ2-6, is DAMVIQNPRYQVTQFGKPVTLSCSQTLNHNVMYWYQQKSSQAPKLLFHYYDKDFNNEADTPDNFQSRRPNTSFCFLDIRSPGLGDTAMYLCATSRDSGAGANVLTFGAGSRLTVL.

Written as DNA, the CDR3 is TGTGCCACCAGCCGGGACTACACCAACAATGAGCAGTTCTTC. It specifies CATSRDYTNNEQFF. The chain joins TRBV15 to TRBJ2-1; the match to TRBD2 covers 7 bases. Looked up from germline, CDR1 is LNHNV and CDR2 is YYDKDF (reference sequence). Trimming cost V 5 bases and J 5 bases; bases outside gene matches: 6. The CDR3 extends over 14 amino acids.

This clone was counted between two and nine times. The chain uses TRBV13 and TRBJ2-7; D possibly corresponds to TRBD1 (5 bases). CDR3 size: 13 residues. Trimming removed 6 bases from V and 2 bases from J, with 11 bases in between. The V gene's germline CDR1 is PRHDT and CDR2 FYEKMQ (reference sequence). The CDR3 DNA reads as TGTGCCAGCAGTGCCCCAGGGACCTACGAGCAGTACTTC. This codes for CASSAPGTYEQYF.

This rearrangement joins TRBV10-3 to TRBJ1-6; D uncertain. CDR3 size: 13 residues. Germline CDR1 is ENHRY and CDR2 is SYGVKD. Trimming removed 7 bases at V and 7 bases at J, with 11 bases between. The CDR3 here is CAIKRAVNSPLHF. The CDR3 DNA sequence: TGTGCCATCAAGAGGGCCGTGAATTCACCCCTCCACTTT.

The rearrangement links TRBV6-1 to TRBJ2-7, with a possible D match to TRBD2 (5 bases). Germline loops: CDR1 MNHNS, CDR2 SASEGT. With 6 bases removed from V and 0 bases from J, the gap between germline ends came to 9 bases. CDR3 length: 13 amino acids. The CDR3 DNA sequence: TGTGCCAGCAGCCTGGGGAGCTCCTACGAGCAGTACTTC. It specifies CASSLGSSYEQYF.

V usage is TRBV2 and J usage is TRBJ1-1; D remains unclear. The V gene's germline CDR1 is SNHLY and CDR2 FYNNEI. The CDR3 sequence is 13 residues long. V was trimmed by 10 bases and J by 4 bases, leaving 16 bases between them. The CDR3 is CATRTLSATEAFF. The CDR3 nucleotides read TGTGCCACCAGGACCCTATCGGCCACTGAAGCTTTCTTT.

This clone was found once. V gene TRBV5-6 combines with J gene TRBJ2-7; 9 bases match TRBD1. J was trimmed by 2 bases and V by 3 bases; bases with no gene match: 6. Germline V gene data show CDR1 as SGHDT and CDR2 as YYEEEE. CDR3 length: 15 residues. The CDR3 DNA follows: TGTGCCAGCAGCTCCTCCGGGACAGGGCCCTACGAGCAGTACTTC. This translates into CASSSSGTGPYEQYF. The full variable domain, completed using reference TRBV5-6 and TRBJ2-7, is DAGVTQSPTHLIKTRGQQVTLRCSPKSGHDTVSWYQQALGQGPQFIFQYYEEEERQRGNFPDRFSGHQFPNYSSELNVNALLLGDSALYLCASSSSGTGPYEQYFGPGTRLTVT.